This is a list of T cell receptor beta chains from one sample in a study of T cells in Graves' hyperthyroidism and ophthalmopathy. TCRdb reprocessed the multiplex PCR reads with MiXCR, giving one entry per CDR3 protein. The repertoire has approximately 700,000 distinct CDR3 sequences, 45% of them found once; the top ten carry less than 9%. Sequencing used peripheral blood or thyroid tissue (not recorded which). These receptors were collected from an adult man with Graves' disease, either hyperthyroidism or ophthalmopathy (not recorded which). CDR3s include the opening cysteine and the closing phenylalanine or tryptophan. The order of the fields is V gene, J gene, D gene, clone size, CDR3 DNA, CDR3 protein. The D gene is left open where the match is weak. Where a row states a size, it is once, few, many or the class of an expanded clone; other rows omit it.

v_call: TRBV11-1; j_call: TRBJ1-2; d_call: .; clone_size: many; cdr3_nt: TGTGCCAGCGGGCCGGCCGGCTACACCTTC; cdr3_aa: CASGPAGYTF
v_call: TRBV25-1; j_call: TRBJ1-1; d_call: .; clone_size: .; cdr3_nt: TGTGCCAGCAAGCCCGGGATCCTTCCTTCGGACACTGAAGCTTTCTTT; cdr3_aa: CASKPGILPSDTEAFF
v_call: TRBV6-1; j_call: TRBJ1-2; d_call: .; clone_size: .; cdr3_nt: TGTGCCAGCAGTGAGGAGTCCTACGGGGTCTATGGCTACACCTTC; cdr3_aa: CASSEESYGVYGYTF
v_call: TRBV9; j_call: TRBJ2-7; d_call: TRBD2; clone_size: few; cdr3_nt: TGTGCCAGCAGCGCCGCTAGCGGGGGAACTTACGAGCAGTACTTC; cdr3_aa: CASSAASGGTYEQYF
v_call: TRBV25-1; j_call: TRBJ1-1; d_call: TRBD1; clone_size: .; cdr3_nt: TGTGCCAGCAGTTGGGGACAGGGGGCGGCTGAAGCTTTCTTT; cdr3_aa: CASSWGQGAAEAFF
v_call: TRBV15; j_call: TRBJ1-4; d_call: .; clone_size: .; cdr3_nt: TGTGCCACCAGCTCAGGGGACGCTAATGAAAAACTGTTTTTT; cdr3_aa: CATSSGDANEKLFF
v_call: TRBV20-1; j_call: TRBJ1-4; d_call: .; clone_size: .; cdr3_nt: TGCAGTGCTAGAGATTACCGGGGGGCTGAAAAACTGTTTTTT; cdr3_aa: CSARDYRGAEKLFF
v_call: TRBV6-5; j_call: TRBJ2-5; d_call: .; clone_size: .; cdr3_nt: TGTGCCAGCAGTTACTTTCGGGAAGAGCCCCAGTACTTC; cdr3_aa: CASSYFREEPQYF
v_call: TRBV24-1; j_call: TRBJ1-1; d_call: TRBD1; clone_size: many; cdr3_nt: TGTGCCACCAGTGGGCCCGGGACAGGAGGACGGAACACTGAAGCTTTCTTT; cdr3_aa: CATSGPGTGGRNTEAFF
v_call: TRBV10-3; j_call: TRBJ1-3; d_call: .; clone_size: .; cdr3_nt: TGTGCCATCAGTACACGGGGCAGCTCTGGAAACACCATATATTTT; cdr3_aa: CAISTRGSSGNTIYF
v_call: TRBV12-3/TRBV12-4; j_call: TRBJ1-4; d_call: TRBD1; clone_size: .; cdr3_nt: TGTGCCAGCAGTTTGGGACAGGCCGAAAAACTGTTTTTT; cdr3_aa: CASSLGQAEKLFF
v_call: TRBV20-1; j_call: TRBJ1-6; d_call: .; clone_size: many; cdr3_nt: TGCAGTGCTAGTATGGGAACGGGATATTCACCCCTCCACTTT; cdr3_aa: CSASMGTGYSPLHF
v_call: TRBV7-9; j_call: TRBJ1-1; d_call: .; clone_size: .; cdr3_nt: TGTGCCAGCAGCCGGGGACTCCAAAACACTGAAGCTTTCTTT; cdr3_aa: CASSRGLQNTEAFF
v_call: TRBV7-6; j_call: TRBJ1-1; d_call: .; clone_size: .; cdr3_nt: TGTGCCAGCAGCTTAGGTGCCACATGGGCGAACACTGAAGCTTTCTTT; cdr3_aa: CASSLGATWANTEAFF
v_call: TRBV20-1; j_call: TRBJ2-7; d_call: TRBD1; clone_size: .; cdr3_nt: TGCAGTGCTATGGACAGGGTGGCCTACAATGAGCAGTACTTC; cdr3_aa: CSAMDRVAYNEQYF
v_call: TRBV7-9; j_call: TRBJ1-1; d_call: .; clone_size: many; cdr3_nt: TGTGCCAGCAGCCAGGGAGGGACTGAAGCTTTCTTT; cdr3_aa: CASSQGGTEAFF
v_call: TRBV6-6; j_call: TRBJ2-7; d_call: .; clone_size: .; cdr3_nt: TGTGCCAGCAGGGACAGCGTAAGAAGCTCCTACGAGCAGTACTTC; cdr3_aa: CASRDSVRSSYEQYF
v_call: TRBV9; j_call: TRBJ1-5; d_call: .; clone_size: few; cdr3_nt: TGTGCCAGCAGCGCGGACGGCAATAGCAATCAGCCCCAGCATTTT; cdr3_aa: CASSADGNSNQPQHF
v_call: TRBV10-3; j_call: TRBJ1-3; d_call: .; clone_size: .; cdr3_nt: TGTGCCAGCAGTTACTCGACGTCACCGGGGATTGGAAACACCATATATTTT; cdr3_aa: CASSYSTSPGIGNTIYF
v_call: TRBV19; j_call: TRBJ1-2; d_call: .; clone_size: once; cdr3_nt: TGTGCCAGTATGGCGGGGACTCTATTTGGCTACACCTTC; cdr3_aa: CASMAGTLFGYTF
v_call: TRBV2; j_call: TRBJ1-2; d_call: .; clone_size: .; cdr3_nt: TGTGCCAGCAGCTTGGGATACGGGACTAACTATGGCTACACCTTC; cdr3_aa: CASSLGYGTNYGYTF
v_call: TRBV4-1; j_call: TRBJ1-2; d_call: .; clone_size: few; cdr3_nt: TGCGCCAGCAGCCAAGATAGGGGATCTGGCTACACCTTC; cdr3_aa: CASSQDRGSGYTF